A selection of T cell receptor beta chains follows, all from one sample in a study of T cell responses to AZD1222 COVID-19 vaccine. The table came from immunoSEQ multiplex PCR; TCRdb's copy has only in-frame clones and leaves some out. The repertoire holds 150,000 or so clones, with roughly 90% as singletons. This material consisted of peripheral blood, taken on day 0 of AZD1222 vaccination. These receptors were taken from an adult in good health. CDR3s include the opening cysteine and the closing phenylalanine or tryptophan. A D gene is named only where the DNA matches it firmly. Clone size, where shown, is once, few, many, or a class for clones that have expanded.

j_call | clone_size | d_call | v_call | cdr3_nt | cdr3_aa
TRBJ1-1 | once | NA | TRBV5-6 | TGTGCCAGCAGCTTGTTGGGACCCAACACTGAAGCTTTCTTT | CASSLLGPNTEAFF
TRBJ2-3 | NA | NA | TRBV4-2 | TGTGCCAGCAGCCCACCCGTAAGTGGCGTTCAAGATACGCAGTATTTT | CASSPPVSGVQDTQYF
TRBJ2-3 | NA | TRBD2 | TRBV2 | TGTGCCAGCAGTGGCAAGCGGGGCACCCTGAATCTTAGCACAGATACGCAGTATTTT | CASSGKRGTLNLSTDTQYF
TRBJ1-3 | NA | NA | TRBV15 | TGTGCCACCAGCAGAGTGAAGGGCCAGCAAGCCGGAAACACCATATATTTT | CATSRVKGQQAGNTIYF
TRBJ1-6 | NA | TRBD1 | TRBV4-1 | TGCGCCAGCAGCTCCGGACAGGGGGCACGGGAAGTTGGCACACCCCTCCACTTT | CASSSGQGAREVGTPLHF
TRBJ1-2 | NA | NA | TRBV28 | TGTGCCAGCGGCCGGGACACTCGAAGATTC | CASGRDTRRF
TRBJ2-7 | NA | TRBD2 | TRBV15 | TGTGCCACCAGCGGAGCCACGGGGGGGACTTCCGAGCAGTACTTC | CATSGATGGTSEQYF
TRBJ2-7 | NA | TRBD1 | TRBV20-1 | TGCAGTGCTAGTGACAGACAGGGTAGGGGATCCTACGAGCAGTACTTC | CSASDRQGRGSYEQYF
TRBJ1-2 | NA | NA | TRBV19 | TGTGCCAGTAGTGATCCCAGAGCCGCCTGGGGCTACACCTTC | CASSDPRAAWGYTF
TRBJ2-1 | NA | TRBD1 | TRBV11-1 | TGTGCCAGCAGCTTATCCACAGGGGTCCGCGAGCAGTTCTTC | CASSLSTGVREQFF
TRBJ1-4 | NA | NA | TRBV11-2 | TGTGCCAGCAGCTTAGATTTGGCAGGATCTAATGAAAAACTGTTTTTT | CASSLDLAGSNEKLFF
TRBJ2-1 | once | NA | TRBV5-4 | TGTGCCAGCAGCTTAGGGAATGAGCAGTTCTTC | CASSLGNEQFF
TRBJ2-7 | NA | NA | TRBV7-2 | TGTGCCAGCAGCCATAGGTGGGGTGAGCAGTACTTC | CASSHRWGEQYF
TRBJ1-1 | once | NA | TRBV11-2 | TGTGCCAGCAGAGTGGGAACTGAAGCTTTCTTT | CASRVGTEAFF
TRBJ1-1 | once | NA | TRBV11-2 | TGTGCCAGCAGCGTCTCTGCGGGAGGGGGCACTGAAGCTTTCTTT | CASSVSAGGGTEAFF
TRBJ1-1 | NA | NA | TRBV4-3 | TGCGCCAGCAGCCAAGAGCTCTATCGGAACACTGAAGCTTTCTTT | CASSQELYRNTEAFF
TRBJ1-1 | NA | TRBD1 | TRBV5-4 | TGTGCCAGCAGCGAGGGGACAGGGGGCATCGCTGAAGCTTTCTTT | CASSEGTGGIAEAFF
TRBJ1-5 | NA | NA | TRBV6-5 | TGTGCCAGCAGTTCGTCACAGGGTCGGAATCAGCCCCAGCATTTT | CASSSSQGRNQPQHF
TRBJ2-1 | NA | NA | TRBV6-2/TRBV6-3 | TGTGCCAGCAGTTACACTACTGGCGGGCAGTTCTTC | CASSYTTGGQFF
TRBJ1-1 | NA | NA | TRBV27 | TGTGCCAGCAGTTTCGGACACCAGAACACTGAAGCTTTCTTT | CASSFGHQNTEAFF
TRBJ2-3 | NA | TRBD2 | TRBV7-7 | TGTGCTAGCAGCCAAAGCGGGAGTTGGGCAGATACGCAGTATTTT | CASSQSGSWADTQYF
TRBJ2-3 | NA | NA | TRBV6-2/TRBV6-3 | TGTGCCAGCAGTTACTCCGGGACTCATACGCAGTATTTT | CASSYSGTHTQYF
TRBJ2-7 | NA | NA | TRBV5-5 | TGTGCCAGCAGCTCGATCTCCTACGAGCAGTACTTC | CASSSISYEQYF
TRBJ1-6 | NA | NA | TRBV5-6 | TGTGCCAGCAGCTTGGCCGGGCCCCCTTCTCCCCTCCACTTT | CASSLAGPPSPLHF
TRBJ1-1 | NA | NA | TRBV10-2 | TGCGCCAGCTTGGGATTGAACACTGAAGCTTTCTTT | CASLGLNTEAFF
TRBJ1-6 | NA | NA | TRBV25-1 | TGTGCCAGCAGTGAGTCCAGTCGTTCACCCCTCCACTTT | CASSESSRSPLHF
TRBJ1-2 | NA | NA | TRBV24-1 | TGTGCCACCAGTGATCCCCGGGGCCGGGGCGTTGGTGGCTACACCTTC | CATSDPRGRGVGGYTF
TRBJ1-4 | NA | NA | TRBV23-1 | TGCGCCAGCAGTCTACCAGCCCTTGGGTATAATGAAAAACTGTTTTTT | CASSLPALGYNEKLFF
TRBJ2-7 | NA | TRBD1 | TRBV7-6 | TGTGCCAGCAGCTTAGGGACAGGGGGCGCAGGATCCTACGAGCAGTACTTC | CASSLGTGGAGSYEQYF
TRBJ2-7 | NA | NA | TRBV30 | TGTGCCTGGACCCGCAGGGGCGGCTACGAGCAGTACTTC | CAWTRRGGYEQYF
TRBJ2-2 | NA | NA | TRBV10-2 | TGCGCCAGCAGTGAGGCAGGGGACACCGGGGAGCTGTTTTTT | CASSEAGDTGELFF
TRBJ2-3 | NA | NA | TRBV5-1 | TGCGCCAGCAGAACGACTAGCACAGATACGCAGTATTTT | CASRTTSTDTQYF
TRBJ2-5 | NA | TRBD2 | TRBV3-1/TRBV3-2 | TGTGCCAGCGGCCGGGGTTCTAGCGGGAGATTTGGGGAGACCCAGTACTTC | CASGRGSSGRFGETQYF
TRBJ1-2 | NA | TRBD1 | TRBV5-1 | TGCGCCAGCAGCTCCGGGACAGGGTTGGGTTATGGCTACACCTTC | CASSSGTGLGYGYTF
TRBJ2-3 | NA | NA | TRBV30 | TGTGCCTGGAGGGACAGCGGTAGCACAGATACGCAGTATTTT | CAWRDSGSTDTQYF
TRBJ2-1 | NA | NA | TRBV6-5 | TGTGCCAGCAGAGCGCTGAGCGGACCCACGGATGAGCAGTTCTTC | CASRALSGPTDEQFF
TRBJ2-7 | NA | TRBD2 | TRBV7-3 | TGTGCCAGCAGCTCGACTAGCGAATTTGAGCAGTACTTC | CASSSTSEFEQYF
TRBJ1-1 | few | NA | TRBV10-3 | TGTGCCATCTCGGACAGCTCGAACACTGAAGCTTTCTTT | CAISDSSNTEAFF
TRBJ1-2 | once | NA | TRBV5-5 | TGTGCCAGCAGCTTGGAGGGCACAAACTATGGCTACACCTTC | CASSLEGTNYGYTF
TRBJ1-1 | few | NA | TRBV9 | TGTGCCAGCAGCGTAGTCCCGGGCACTGAAGCTTTCTTT | CASSVVPGTEAFF
TRBJ1-1 | NA | TRBD1 | TRBV10-3 | TGTGCCATCAGCGGGACAGGGGGCACTGAAGCTTTCTTT | CAISGTGGTEAFF
TRBJ1-1 | NA | NA | TRBV15 | TGTGCCACCAGCAGAGATCGAGGCGGCACTGAAGCTTTCTTT | CATSRDRGGTEAFF
TRBJ1-3 | NA | NA | TRBV6-1 | TGTGCCAGCAGTGAAGGGACCGGCTCTGGAAACACCATATATTTT | CASSEGTGSGNTIYF
TRBJ2-6 | NA | TRBD1 | TRBV19 | TGTGCCAGTAGTAGGGACAGGGAGACCTCTGGGGCCAACGTCCTGACTTTC | CASSRDRETSGANVLTF
TRBJ2-3 | once | NA | TRBV21-1 | TGTGCCATCCCTACTAGCGGGGCAGATACGCAGTATTTT | CAIPTSGADTQYF
TRBJ2-3 | NA | TRBD1 | TRBV5-1 | TGCGCCAGCAGCTTCCCACGGACAGGGGACACAGATACGCAGTATTTT | CASSFPRTGDTDTQYF
TRBJ2-7 | NA | NA | TRBV5-5 | TGTGCCAGCAGCGGAACCGGGACTCTCTACGAGCAGTACTTC | CASSGTGTLYEQYF
TRBJ1-1 | NA | NA | TRBV5-4 | TGTGCCAGCAGCACCGGGACACAGAGACTGAACACTGAAGCTTTCTTT | CASSTGTQRLNTEAFF
TRBJ1-2 | NA | TRBD1 | TRBV19 | TGTGCCAGTAGGGACAGGGGTTATGGCTACACCTTC | CASRDRGYGYTF
TRBJ1-1 | NA | TRBD1 | TRBV19 | TGTGCCAGTACGACTTCTGGGGGACAGGTGAACACTGAAGCTTTCTTT | CASTTSGGQVNTEAFF
TRBJ1-5 | NA | NA | TRBV6-2/TRBV6-3 | TGTGCCAGCAGTCATAACAGCAATCAGCCCCAGCATTTT | CASSHNSNQPQHF
TRBJ2-7 | NA | NA | TRBV11-2 | TGTGCCAGCAGCATGCAAACCGGGACACTTCTGGGCGAGCAGTACTTC | CASSMQTGTLLGEQYF
TRBJ2-2 | NA | NA | TRBV10-3 | TGTGCCATCAGTGCGCCCTCCGCGGCAGCGGGCAAGCGCGGGGAGCTGTTTTTT | CAISAPSAAAGKRGELFF
TRBJ1-5 | NA | TRBD1 | TRBV5-5 | TGTGCCAGCAGCTTGGGACAGGGGGCGGCGAGAAGTCAGCCCCAGCATTTT | CASSLGQGAARSQPQHF
TRBJ1-1 | NA | NA | TRBV4-1 | TGCGCCAGCAGCCACGGGGGCATCATGAACACTGAAGCTTTCTTT | CASSHGGIMNTEAFF
TRBJ1-5 | NA | NA | TRBV6-6 | TGTGCCAGCAGCCCTTCGGGAGGGGAAAATCAGCCCCAGCATTTT | CASSPSGGENQPQHF
TRBJ2-1 | once | TRBD2 | TRBV19 | TGTGCCAGTAGTAGCGGGAGGGCTGATGAGCAGTTCTTC | CASSSGRADEQFF
TRBJ1-5 | NA | TRBD1 | TRBV5-1 | TGCGCCAGCAGCTTGGGACAGGGGAACGAACCCCAGCATTTT | CASSLGQGNEPQHF
TRBJ2-1 | NA | NA | TRBV4-3 | TGCGCCAGCAGCCAAGAGAAGGCCGGCACGGGGTGGCAGTTCTTC | CASSQEKAGTGWQFF
TRBJ2-7 | NA | NA | TRBV11-2 | TGTGCCAGCAGCTTAGATCTTGTTGGGCAGGACTACTACGAGCAGTACTTC | CASSLDLVGQDYYEQYF